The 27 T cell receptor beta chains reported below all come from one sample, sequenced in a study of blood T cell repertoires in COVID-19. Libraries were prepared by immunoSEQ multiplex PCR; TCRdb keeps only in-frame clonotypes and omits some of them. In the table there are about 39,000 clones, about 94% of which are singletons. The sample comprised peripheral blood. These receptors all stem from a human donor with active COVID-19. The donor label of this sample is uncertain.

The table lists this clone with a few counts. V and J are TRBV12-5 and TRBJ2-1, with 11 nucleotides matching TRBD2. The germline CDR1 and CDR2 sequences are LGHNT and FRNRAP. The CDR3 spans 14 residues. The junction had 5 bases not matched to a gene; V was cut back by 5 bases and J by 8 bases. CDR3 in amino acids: CASGGLAGGHEQFF. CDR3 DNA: TGTGCTAGTGGTGGGTTAGCGGGGGGGCATGAGCAGTTCTTC.

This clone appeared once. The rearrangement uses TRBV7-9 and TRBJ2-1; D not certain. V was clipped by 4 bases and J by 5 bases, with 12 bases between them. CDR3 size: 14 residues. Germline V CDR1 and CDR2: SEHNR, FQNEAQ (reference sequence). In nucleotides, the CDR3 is TGTGCCAGCAGCTCAGGTGGGCAAGACAATGAGCAGTTCTTC. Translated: CASSSGGQDNEQFF.

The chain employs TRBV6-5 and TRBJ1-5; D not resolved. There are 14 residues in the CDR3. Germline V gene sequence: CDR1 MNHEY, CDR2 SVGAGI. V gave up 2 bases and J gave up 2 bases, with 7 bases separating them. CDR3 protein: CASSYERGNQPQHF. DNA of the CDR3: TGTGCCAGCAGTTACGAGCGGGGCAATCAGCCCCAGCATTTT.

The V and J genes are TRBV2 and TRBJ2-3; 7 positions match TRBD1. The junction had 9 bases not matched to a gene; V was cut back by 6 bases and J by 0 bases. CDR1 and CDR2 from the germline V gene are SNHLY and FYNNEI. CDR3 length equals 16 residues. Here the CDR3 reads CASRETGLYSTDTQYF. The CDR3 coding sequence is TGTGCCAGCAGGGAGACAGGGTTATACAGCACAGATACGCAGTATTTT.

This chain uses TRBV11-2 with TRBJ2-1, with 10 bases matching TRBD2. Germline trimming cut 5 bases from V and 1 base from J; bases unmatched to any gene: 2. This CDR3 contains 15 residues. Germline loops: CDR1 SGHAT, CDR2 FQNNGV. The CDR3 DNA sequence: TGTGCCAGCAGCCCTAGCGGGGGATCCTACAATGAGCAGTTCTTC. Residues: CASSPSGGSYNEQFF.

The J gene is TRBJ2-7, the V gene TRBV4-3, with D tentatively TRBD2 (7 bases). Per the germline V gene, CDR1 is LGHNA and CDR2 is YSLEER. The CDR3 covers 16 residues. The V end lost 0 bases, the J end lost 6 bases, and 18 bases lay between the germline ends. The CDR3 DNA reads TGCGCCAGCAGCCAAGAACTAGAGGGGGGAGGGGCCGAGCAGTACTTC. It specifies CASSQELEGGGAEQYF.

This CDR3 reads CAISEAPGGTGLQPQHF. The DNA for the CDR3 is TGTGCCATCAGTGAGGCTCCCGGCGGGACAGGACTTCAGCCCCAGCATTTT. The V and J genes are TRBV10-3 and TRBJ1-5, with 8 bases identical to TRBD1. From germline, CDR1 is ENHRY and CDR2 SYGVKD. With V trimmed by 2 bases and J by 6 bases, 12 bases remained unmatched. CDR3 length equals 17 residues.

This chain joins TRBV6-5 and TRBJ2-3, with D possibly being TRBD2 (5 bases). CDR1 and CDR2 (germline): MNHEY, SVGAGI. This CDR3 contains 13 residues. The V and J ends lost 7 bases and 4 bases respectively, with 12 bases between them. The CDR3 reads CASTLAGADTQYF. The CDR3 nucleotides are TGTGCCAGCACCCTCGCCGGGGCAGATACGCAGTATTTT.

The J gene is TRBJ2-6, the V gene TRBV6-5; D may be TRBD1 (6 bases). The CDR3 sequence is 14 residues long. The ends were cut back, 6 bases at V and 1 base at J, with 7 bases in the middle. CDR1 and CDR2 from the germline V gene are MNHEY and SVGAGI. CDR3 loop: CASSRGSGANVLTF. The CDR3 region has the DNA TGTGCCAGCAGCAGGGGTTCTGGGGCCAACGTCCTGACTTTC.

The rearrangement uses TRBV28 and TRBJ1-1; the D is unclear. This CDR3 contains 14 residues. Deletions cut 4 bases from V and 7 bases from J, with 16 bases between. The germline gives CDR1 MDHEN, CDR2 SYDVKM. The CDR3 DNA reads TGTGCCAGCAGTTCCCGTGGGAGGGCCTATGAAGCTTTCTTT. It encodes CASSSRGRAYEAFF.

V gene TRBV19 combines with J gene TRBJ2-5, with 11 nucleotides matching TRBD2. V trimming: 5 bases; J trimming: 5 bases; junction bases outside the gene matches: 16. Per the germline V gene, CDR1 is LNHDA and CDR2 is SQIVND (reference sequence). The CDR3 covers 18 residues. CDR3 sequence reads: CASSQDASGRIEGETQYF. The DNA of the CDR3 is TGTGCCAGTAGTCAGGACGCTAGCGGGAGGATTGAAGGGGAGACCCAGTACTTC.

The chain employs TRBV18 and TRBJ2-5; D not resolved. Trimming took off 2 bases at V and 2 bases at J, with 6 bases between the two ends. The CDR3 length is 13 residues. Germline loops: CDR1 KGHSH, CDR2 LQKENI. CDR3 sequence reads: CASSPGRQETQYF. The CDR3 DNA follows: TGTGCCAGCTCACCAGGCAGACAAGAGACCCAGTACTTC.

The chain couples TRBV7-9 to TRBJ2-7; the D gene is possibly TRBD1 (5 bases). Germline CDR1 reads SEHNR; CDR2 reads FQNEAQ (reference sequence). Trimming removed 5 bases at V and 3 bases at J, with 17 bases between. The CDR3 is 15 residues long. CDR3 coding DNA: TGTGCCAGCAGCCCACGTCCGGACACTTACTACGAGCAGTACTTC. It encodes CASSPRPDTYYEQYF.

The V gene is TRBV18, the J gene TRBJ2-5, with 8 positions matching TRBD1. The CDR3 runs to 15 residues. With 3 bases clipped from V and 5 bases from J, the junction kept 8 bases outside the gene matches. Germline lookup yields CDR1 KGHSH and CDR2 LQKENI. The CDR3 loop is CASSPLRGQGETQYF. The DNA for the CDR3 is TGTGCCAGCTCACCCCTCAGGGGGCAGGGTGAGACCCAGTACTTC. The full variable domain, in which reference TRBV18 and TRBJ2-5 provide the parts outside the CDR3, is NAGVMQNPRHLVRRRGQEARLRCSPMKGHSHVYWYRQLPEEGLKFMVYLQKENIIDESGMPKERFSAEFPKEGPSILRIQQVVRGDSAAYFCASSPLRGQGETQYFGPGTRLLVL.

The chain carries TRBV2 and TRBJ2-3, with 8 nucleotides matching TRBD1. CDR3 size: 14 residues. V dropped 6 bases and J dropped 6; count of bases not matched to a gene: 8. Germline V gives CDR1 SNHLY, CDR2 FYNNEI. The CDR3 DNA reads TGTGCCAGCAGCCCTCTAGGACAGGGCGATACGCAGTATTTT. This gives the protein CASSPLGQGDTQYF.

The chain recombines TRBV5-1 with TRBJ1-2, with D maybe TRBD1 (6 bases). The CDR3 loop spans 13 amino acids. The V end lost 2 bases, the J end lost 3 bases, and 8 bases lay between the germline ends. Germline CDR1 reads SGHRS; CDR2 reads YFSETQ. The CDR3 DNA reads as TGCGCCAGCAGCTTAAGACAGGACTATGGCTACACCTTC. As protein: CASSLRQDYGYTF. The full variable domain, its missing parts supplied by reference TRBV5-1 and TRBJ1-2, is KAGVTQTPRYLIKTRGQQVTLSCSPISGHRSVSWYQQTPGQGLQFLFEYFSETQRNKGNFPGRFSGRQFSNSRSEMNVSTLELGDSALYLCASSLRQDYGYTFGSGTRLTVV.

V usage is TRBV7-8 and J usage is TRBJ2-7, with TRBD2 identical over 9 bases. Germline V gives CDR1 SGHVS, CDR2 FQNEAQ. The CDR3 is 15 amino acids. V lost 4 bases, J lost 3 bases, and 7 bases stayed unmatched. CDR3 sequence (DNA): TGTGCCAGCAGCTCCGGGACTAGCTACGACTACGAGCAGTACTTC. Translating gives CASSSGTSYDYEQYF.

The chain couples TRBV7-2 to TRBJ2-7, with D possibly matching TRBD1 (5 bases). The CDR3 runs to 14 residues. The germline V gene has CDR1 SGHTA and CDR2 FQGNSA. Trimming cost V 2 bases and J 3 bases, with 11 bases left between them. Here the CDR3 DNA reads TGTGCCAGCAGCTTACGCAGGGCCGGCTACGAGCAGTACTTC. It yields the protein CASSLRRAGYEQYF.

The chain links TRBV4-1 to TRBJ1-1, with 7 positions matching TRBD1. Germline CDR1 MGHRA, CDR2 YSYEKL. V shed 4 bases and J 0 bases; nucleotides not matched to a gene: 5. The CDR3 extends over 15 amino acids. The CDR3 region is CASSPSQGVNTEAFF. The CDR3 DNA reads TGCGCCAGCAGCCCGAGCCAGGGGGTGAACACTGAAGCTTTCTTT.

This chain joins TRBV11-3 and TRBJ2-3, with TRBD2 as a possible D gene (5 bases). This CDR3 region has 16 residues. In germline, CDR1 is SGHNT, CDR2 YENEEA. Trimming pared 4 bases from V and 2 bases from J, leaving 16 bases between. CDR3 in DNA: TGTGCCAGCAGCTCAAGCGGAACCGACCTCACAGATACGCAGTATTTT. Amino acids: CASSSSGTDLTDTQYF.

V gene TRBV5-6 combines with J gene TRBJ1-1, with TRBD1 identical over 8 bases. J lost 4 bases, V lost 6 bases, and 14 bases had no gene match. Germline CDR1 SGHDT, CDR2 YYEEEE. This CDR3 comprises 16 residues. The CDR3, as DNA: TGTGCCAGCACGCCCTGGCAGGGGGCTCTCTCCACTGAAGCTTTCTTT. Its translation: CASTPWQGALSTEAFF.

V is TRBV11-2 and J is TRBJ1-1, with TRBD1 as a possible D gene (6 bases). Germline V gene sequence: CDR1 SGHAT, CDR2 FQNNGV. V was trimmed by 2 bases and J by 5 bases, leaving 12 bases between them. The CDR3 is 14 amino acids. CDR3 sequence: CASSLWRGGTEAFF. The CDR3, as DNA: TGTGCCAGCAGCTTATGGAGGGGGGGAACTGAAGCTTTCTTT.

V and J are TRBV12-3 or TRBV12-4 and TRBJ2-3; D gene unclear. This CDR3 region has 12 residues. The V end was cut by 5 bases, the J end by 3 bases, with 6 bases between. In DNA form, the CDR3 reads TGTGCCAGCAGTCCAAATACAGATACGCAGTATTTT. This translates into CASSPNTDTQYF.

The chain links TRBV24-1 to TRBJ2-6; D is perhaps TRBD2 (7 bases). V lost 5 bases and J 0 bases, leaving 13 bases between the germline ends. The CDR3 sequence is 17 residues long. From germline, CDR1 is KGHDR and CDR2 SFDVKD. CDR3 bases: TGTGCCACCAGTGGGGCCGCGGGGGCCTCTGGGGCCAACGTCCTGACTTTC. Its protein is CATSGAAGASGANVLTF.

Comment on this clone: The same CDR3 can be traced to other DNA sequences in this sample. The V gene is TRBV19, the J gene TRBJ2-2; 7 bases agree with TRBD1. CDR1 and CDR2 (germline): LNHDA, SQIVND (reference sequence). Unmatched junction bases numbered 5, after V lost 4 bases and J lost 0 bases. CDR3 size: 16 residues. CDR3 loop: CASSTLGTANTGELFF. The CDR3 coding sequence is TGTGCCAGTAGTACTTTAGGGACAGCGAACACCGGGGAGCTGTTTTTT.

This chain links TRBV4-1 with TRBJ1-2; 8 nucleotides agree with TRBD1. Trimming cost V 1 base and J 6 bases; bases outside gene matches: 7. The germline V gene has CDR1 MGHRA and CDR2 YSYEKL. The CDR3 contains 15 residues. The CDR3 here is CASSQVQGARDGYTF. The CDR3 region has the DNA TGCGCCAGCAGCCAAGTTCAGGGGGCAAGGGATGGCTACACCTTC.

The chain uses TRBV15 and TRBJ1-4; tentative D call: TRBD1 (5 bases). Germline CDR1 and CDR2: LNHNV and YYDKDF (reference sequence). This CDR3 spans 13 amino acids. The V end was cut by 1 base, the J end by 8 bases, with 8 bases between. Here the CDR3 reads CATSRAYREKLFF. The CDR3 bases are TGTGCCACCAGCAGAGCCTACAGGGAAAAACTGTTTTTT.